Presented here are 25 T cell receptor beta chains from one specimen sequenced in a study of cytomegalovirus exposure and HLA in healthy donors. PCR was performed using 60 Vbeta and 13 Jbeta primers. Assay used: immunoSEQ multiplex PCR; TCRdb lists only in-frame clones, some missing. The sample contains approximately 170,000 clones, around 86% of which appear only once. The sample comprised PBMCs. These receptor sequences come from a human donor in good health.

The CDR3 here is CASSSSRERVGGYTF. The CDR3, as DNA: TGTGCCAGCAGCTCCTCGCGTGAACGGGTCGGCGGCTACACCTTC. The chain couples TRBV9 to TRBJ1-2; D unclear. CDR3 size: 15 residues. Germline assignment: CDR1 SGDLS and CDR2 YYNGEE. Trimming pared 4 bases from V and 8 bases from J, leaving 21 bases between.

This clone was detected a few times. V is TRBV19 and J is TRBJ1-1, with D tentatively TRBD1 (5 bases). This CDR3 contains 15 residues. The V end was cut by 4 bases, the J end by 1 base, with 13 bases between. CDR1 LNHDA and CDR2 SQIVND come from the germline V gene (reference sequence). In DNA form, the CDR3 reads TGTGCCAGTAGTACCCGGACACTTGGGAACACTGAAGCTTTCTTT. Its translation: CASSTRTLGNTEAFF.

The V gene is TRBV6-6, the J gene TRBJ2-5; 7 nucleotides match TRBD1. The germline CDR1 and CDR2 sequences are MNHNY and SVGAGI (reference sequence). The CDR3 runs 16 residues. The J segment lost 1 base and the V segment lost 6 bases, leaving 11 bases of the junction unmatched. This chain's CDR3 is CASSSVGQFTQETQYF. The CDR3 DNA sequence: TGTGCCAGCAGCTCGGTGGGACAGTTCACCCAAGAGACCCAGTACTTC.

The chain carries TRBV25-1 and TRBJ1-3; TRBD1 matches 7 bases. The CDR3 totals 15 residues. Trimming cost V 3 bases and J 2 bases; bases outside gene matches: 4. Germline CDR1 reads MGHDK; CDR2 reads SYGVNS. The CDR3 spells CASSDSTGTGNTIYF. The CDR3 bases are TGTGCCAGCAGTGACTCGACAGGGACTGGAAACACCATATATTTT.

The chain uses TRBV11-2 and TRBJ2-7, with 9 bases identical to TRBD1. Trimming cost V 1 base and J 7 bases; bases outside gene matches: 11. The V gene's germline CDR1 is SGHAT and CDR2 FQNNGV. There are 16 residues in the CDR3. As DNA, the CDR3 is TGTGCCAGCAGCTTAGGTTCGGGACAGGGAGTGGGAGAGCAGTACTTC. Protein: CASSLGSGQGVGEQYF.

The CDR3 region is CASSSPSTREQYF. The CDR3 DNA reads as TGTGCCAGCAGCTCACCATCCACGAGGGAGCAGTACTTC. The rearrangement uses TRBV28 and TRBJ2-7; D unclear. Trimming removed 6 bases at V and 7 bases at J, with 16 bases between. CDR3 size: 13 residues. Germline assignment: CDR1 MDHEN and CDR2 SYDVKM.

The V gene is TRBV29-1, the J gene TRBJ1-1; D may be TRBD1 (5 bases). V was trimmed by 6 bases and J by 5 bases, leaving 10 bases between them. The CDR3 sequence is 11 residues long. CDR1 is SQVTM, CDR2 ANQGSEA, per germline. CDR3 DNA: TGCAGCGTCTGGGGGGGGACTGAAGCTTTCTTT. This encodes CSVWGGTEAFF.

V and J are TRBV29-1 and TRBJ1-4; D might be TRBD1 (6 bases). The CDR3 is made up of 13 amino acids. Germline CDR1 reads SQVTM; CDR2 reads ANQGSEA. Trimming stripped 7 bases from V and 8 bases from J, with 17 bases between. The CDR3 reads CSAKGGEREKLFF. The CDR3 DNA sequence: TGCAGCGCCAAGGGGGGGGAACGAGAAAAACTGTTTTTT.

V usage is TRBV7-9 and J usage is TRBJ1-1, with TRBD1 identical over 11 bases. Germline-derived CDR1 and CDR2 are SEHNR and FQNEAQ (reference sequence). The V segment lost 1 base and the J segment 5 bases; nucleotides outside the gene matches: 0. The CDR3 covers 14 residues. As DNA, the CDR3 is TGTGCCAGCAGCTTAGGGGACAGGGGGACTGAAGCTTTCTTT. This encodes CASSLGDRGTEAFF. The whole variable domain, filled in from reference TRBV7-9 and TRBJ1-1, reads DTGVSQNPRHKITKRGQNVTFRCDPISEHNRLYWYRQTLGQGPEFLTYFQNEAQLEKSRLLSDRFSAERPKGSFSTLEIQRTEQGDSAMYLCASSLGDRGTEAFFGQGTRLTVV.

V is TRBV15 and J is TRBJ2-1, with TRBD2 matching 9 bases. J was trimmed by 4 bases and V by 5 bases; bases with no gene match: 9. CDR1 LNHNV and CDR2 YYDKDF come from the germline V gene (reference sequence). The CDR3 contains 16 residues. As DNA, the CDR3 is TGTGCCACCAGCGGAGGCGGGGGGGGAAATTACAATGAGCAGTTCTTC. Protein: CATSGGGGGNYNEQFF.

This rearrangement joins TRBV11-2 to TRBJ2-3; 7 bases are a match to TRBD2. The germline CDR1 and CDR2 sequences are SGHAT and FQNNGV. After removal of 1 base from V and 0 bases from J, the junction contained 10 bases not matched to a gene. The CDR3 has 18 amino acids. CDR3 amino acids: CASSLGSGVSGSTDTQYF. The CDR3 nucleotides read TGTGCCAGCAGCTTAGGGAGCGGGGTAAGCGGGAGCACAGATACGCAGTATTTT.

This chain uses TRBV6-1 with TRBJ2-5, with D possibly matching TRBD2 (5 bases). The J call may be faulty, since TRBJ2-7 better matches the DNA end. The CDR3 is made up of 15 amino acids. Germline V gene sequence: CDR1 MNHNS, CDR2 SASEGT. The CDR3 nucleotides are TGTGCCAGCAGTGACCCTACTAGGAGAAACTACGAGCAGTACTTC. This gives the protein CASSDPTRRNYEQYF.

V and J are TRBV5-1 and TRBJ1-2, with 10 positions matching TRBD1. The CDR3 length is 13 residues. The V gene's germline CDR1 is SGHRS and CDR2 YFSETQ. The J segment lost 3 bases and the V segment lost 8 bases, leaving 4 bases of the junction unmatched. CDR3 DNA: TGCGCCAGTAGGACAGGGGGAGACTATGGCTACACCTTC. This gives the protein CASRTGGDYGYTF.

The chain joins TRBV15 to TRBJ2-3; D gene unclear. CDR1 is LNHNV and CDR2 is YYDKDF in the germline V gene (reference sequence). This CDR3 spans 14 amino acids. V was trimmed by 0 bases and J by 4 bases, leaving 8 bases between them. CDR3 region: CATSRDSTADTQYF. The CDR3 DNA reads TGTGCCACCAGCAGAGATTCCACTGCAGATACGCAGTATTTT.

The J gene is TRBJ1-2, the V gene TRBV10-1, with D possibly TRBD1 on 6 matching bases. The germline V gene has CDR1 WNHNN and CDR2 SYGVQD (reference sequence). The CDR3 totals 12 residues. V lost 6 bases and J 8 bases, leaving 13 bases between the germline ends. The CDR3 protein is CASSPRGGGYTF. The CDR3 nucleotides read TGCGCCAGCAGCCCAAGGGGGGGCGGCTACACCTTC.

V usage is TRBV27 and J usage is TRBJ2-1; 11 bases match TRBD2. The CDR3 is made up of 15 amino acids. J lost 7 bases, V lost 4 bases, and 6 bases had no gene match. Germline CDR1 and CDR2: MNHEY and SMNVEV (reference sequence). CDR3 region: CASSSPSGGRNEQFF. In nucleotides, the CDR3 is TGTGCCAGCAGTTCTCCTAGCGGGGGGAGGAATGAGCAGTTCTTC.

In the case of this clone: A read error may account for a junction end that differs from germline. V usage is TRBV7-7 and J usage is TRBJ2-7; 8 bases match TRBD2. Per the germline V gene, CDR1 is SSHAT and CDR2 is FNYEAQ (reference sequence). The CDR3 consists of 16 residues. The CDR3 is CASSLDGRGDSYEQYF. In nucleotides, the CDR3 is TGTGCTAGCAGCTTAGATGGGCGGGGGGACTCCTACGAGCAGTACTTC. The whole variable domain, filled in from reference TRBV7-7 and TRBJ2-7, reads GAGVSQSPRYKVTKRGQDVTLRCDPISSHATLYWYQQALGQGPEFLTYFNYEAQPDKSGLPSDRFSAERPEGSISTLTIQRTEQRDSAMYRCASSLDGRGDSYEQYFGPGTRLTVT.

This clone rates as medium-sized. This chain connects TRBV4-3 to TRBJ1-4; no reliable D call. The V gene lost 0 bases and the J gene lost 5 bases, with 13 bases spanning the gap. CDR1 LGHNA and CDR2 YSLEER come from the germline V gene. The CDR3 covers 16 residues. The DNA for the CDR3 is TGCGCCAGCAGCCAAGATCTGTTACAGCCGAATGAAAAACTGTTTTTT. Its protein is CASSQDLLQPNEKLFF.

Turning to this clone: The junction differs from germline at one of its ends, possibly a read error. The chain employs TRBV7-7 and TRBJ2-5, with no clear D. The CDR3 sequence is 14 residues long. Looked up from germline, CDR1 is SSHAT and CDR2 is FNYEAQ (reference sequence). The CDR3 DNA follows: TGTGCTAGCAGCCCGACCGTGGAGTGGGAGACCCAGTACTTC. Residues: CASSPTVEWETQYF.

In DNA form, the CDR3 reads TGTGCCAGCAGGCTCGGGACTACCCTGTACGAGCAGTACTTC. Encoded protein: CASRLGTTLYEQYF. The chain recombines TRBV2 with TRBJ2-7; the match to TRBD2 covers 7 bases. V gave up 6 bases and J gave up 4 bases; unmatched junction bases: 9. Germline CDR1 and CDR2: SNHLY and FYNNEI. The CDR3 is 14 amino acids.

This chain connects TRBV5-1 to TRBJ1-3; the D gene is possibly TRBD1 (5 bases). Trimming removed 0 bases at V and 2 bases at J, with 12 bases between. The CDR3 has 16 residues. CDR1 is SGHRS and CDR2 is YFSETQ in the germline V gene. The CDR3, as DNA: TGCGCCAGCAGCTTGGCCGAAGGGGCAGCTGGAAACACCATATATTTT. Amino acid sequence: CASSLAEGAAGNTIYF.

This chain joins TRBV19 and TRBJ1-4; a possible D gene is TRBD1 (6 bases). The CDR3 totals 16 residues. The V gene's germline CDR1 is LNHDA and CDR2 SQIVND (reference sequence). V gave up 5 bases and J gave up 3 bases, with 16 bases separating them. The CDR3 here is CASSETPGAPNEKLFF. Written as DNA, the CDR3 is TGTGCCAGTAGTGAGACCCCAGGGGCACCTAATGAAAAACTGTTTTTT.

This chain connects TRBV6-6 to TRBJ1-1, with 7 nucleotides matching TRBD1. In germline, CDR1 is MNHNY, CDR2 SVGAGI (reference sequence). The CDR3 loop spans 15 amino acids. The V segment lost 5 bases and the J segment 1 base; nucleotides outside the gene matches: 7. The CDR3 is CASSNQQGRNTEAFF. The CDR3 DNA is TGTGCCAGCAGTAACCAACAGGGGAGGAACACTGAAGCTTTCTTT.

This clone was counted a single time. V usage is TRBV7-2 and J usage is TRBJ1-2, with D perhaps matching TRBD1 (6 bases). The V gene lost 3 bases and the J gene lost 4 bases, with 12 bases spanning the gap. CDR3 length: 14 residues. The germline V gene has CDR1 SGHTA and CDR2 FQGNSA. CDR3 nucleotides: TGTGCCAGCAGCTTCGCCCTGGACAGCTATGGCTACACCTTC. The encoded protein is CASSFALDSYGYTF.

This chain uses TRBV29-1 with TRBJ1-1, with D hard to call. V was clipped by 4 bases and J by 1 base, with 4 bases between them. Looked up from germline, CDR1 is SQVTM and CDR2 is ANQGSEA. The CDR3 runs 11 residues. The CDR3 sequence: CSVVWNTEAFF. The CDR3 DNA is TGCAGCGTTGTCTGGAACACTGAAGCTTTCTTT.